This entry describes one TCR beta chain. This entry comes from a study of blood T cell repertoires in COVID-19. Turning to the study itself: PBMCs, B-cell-depleted T cells, or T cells were the source of the cDNA or gDNA that made up the material.

TCRdb's copy holds only in-frame clones and misses some; the assay was immunoSEQ multiplex PCR. This table has about 240,000 clones, around 86% appearing once. The CDR3 spans 19 residues. CDR1 and CDR2 (germline): SEHNR, FQNEAQ (reference sequence). V shed 2 bases, J shed 0 bases, and the junction held 5 bases outside the gene matches. The TCR originated in a woman in her sixties with active or convalescent COVID-19. Sequencing used peripheral blood. The gene calls are TRBV7-9 and TRBJ2-1; 15 bases align to TRBD2. The CDR3, as DNA: TGTGCCAGCAGCTTAAGGGGACTAGCGGGGGGCATCTCCTACAATGAGCAGTTCTTC. Translated, it gives CASSLRGLAGGISYNEQFF. Using reference TRBV7-9 and TRBJ2-1 for the parts outside the CDR3, the full variable domain is DTGVSQNPRHKITKRGQNVTFRCDPISEHNRLYWYRQTLGQGPEFLTYFQNEAQLEKSRLLSDRFSAERPKGSFSTLEIQRTEQGDSAMYLCASSLRGLAGGISYNEQFFGPGTRLTVL.